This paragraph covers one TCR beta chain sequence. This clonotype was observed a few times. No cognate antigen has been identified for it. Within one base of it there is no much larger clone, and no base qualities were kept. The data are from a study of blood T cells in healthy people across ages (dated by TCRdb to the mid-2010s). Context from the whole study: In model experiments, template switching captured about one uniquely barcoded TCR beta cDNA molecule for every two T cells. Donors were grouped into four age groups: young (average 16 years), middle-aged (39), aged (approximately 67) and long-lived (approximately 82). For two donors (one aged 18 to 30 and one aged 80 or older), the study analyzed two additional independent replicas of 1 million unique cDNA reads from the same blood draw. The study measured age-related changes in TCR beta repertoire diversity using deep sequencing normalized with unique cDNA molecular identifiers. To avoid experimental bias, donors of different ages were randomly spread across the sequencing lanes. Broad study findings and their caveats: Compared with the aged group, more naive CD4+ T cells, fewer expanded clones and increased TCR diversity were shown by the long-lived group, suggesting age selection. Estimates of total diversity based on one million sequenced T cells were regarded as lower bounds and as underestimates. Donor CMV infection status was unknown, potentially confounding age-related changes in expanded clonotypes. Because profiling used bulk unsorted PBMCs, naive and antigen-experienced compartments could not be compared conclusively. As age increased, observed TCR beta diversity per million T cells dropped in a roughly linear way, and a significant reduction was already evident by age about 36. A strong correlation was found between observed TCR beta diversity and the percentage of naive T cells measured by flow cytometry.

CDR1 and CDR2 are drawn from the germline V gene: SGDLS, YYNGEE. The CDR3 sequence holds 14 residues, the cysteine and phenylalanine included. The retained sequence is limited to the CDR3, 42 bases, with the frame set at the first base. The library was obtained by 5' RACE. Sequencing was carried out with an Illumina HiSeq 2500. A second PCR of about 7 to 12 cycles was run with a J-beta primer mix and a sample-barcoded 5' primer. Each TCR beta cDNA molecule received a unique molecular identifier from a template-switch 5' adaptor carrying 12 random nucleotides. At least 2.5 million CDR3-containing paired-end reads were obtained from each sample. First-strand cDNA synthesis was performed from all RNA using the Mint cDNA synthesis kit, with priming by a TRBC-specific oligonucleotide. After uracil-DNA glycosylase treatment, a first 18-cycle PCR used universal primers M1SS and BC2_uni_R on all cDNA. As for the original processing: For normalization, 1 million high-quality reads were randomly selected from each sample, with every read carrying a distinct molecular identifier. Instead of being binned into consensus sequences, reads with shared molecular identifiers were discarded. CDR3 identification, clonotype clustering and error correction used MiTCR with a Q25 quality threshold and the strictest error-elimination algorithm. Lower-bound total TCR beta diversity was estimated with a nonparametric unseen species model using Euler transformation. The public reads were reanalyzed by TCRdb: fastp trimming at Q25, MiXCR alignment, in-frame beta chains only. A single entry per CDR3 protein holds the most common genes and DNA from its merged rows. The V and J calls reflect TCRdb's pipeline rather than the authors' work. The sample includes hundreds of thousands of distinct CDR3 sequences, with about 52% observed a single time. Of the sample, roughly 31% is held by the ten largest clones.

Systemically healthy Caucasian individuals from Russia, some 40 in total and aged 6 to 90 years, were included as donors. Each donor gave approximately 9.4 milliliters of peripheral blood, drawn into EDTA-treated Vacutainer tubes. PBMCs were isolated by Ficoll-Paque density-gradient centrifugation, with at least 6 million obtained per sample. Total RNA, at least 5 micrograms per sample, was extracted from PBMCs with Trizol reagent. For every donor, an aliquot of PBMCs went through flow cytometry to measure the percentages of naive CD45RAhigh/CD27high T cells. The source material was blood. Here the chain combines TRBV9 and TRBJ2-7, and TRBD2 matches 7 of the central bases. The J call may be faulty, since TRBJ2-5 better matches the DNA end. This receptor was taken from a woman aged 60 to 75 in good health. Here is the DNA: TGTGCCAGCAGCGTTTCTAGCGGAAAAGAGACCCAGTACTTC. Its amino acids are CASSVSSGKETQYF.